Listed here are 27 T cell receptor beta chains from one sample, sequenced in a study of T-cell memory formation after mild COVID-19 listed by TCRdb under 2021. The library was built by means of 5' RACE. Instrument on record: Illumina NovaSeq 6000. TCRdb passed the public sequencing reads through fastp at Q25 and MiXCR, retaining productive beta sequences. Identical CDR3 proteins give one entry, which carries the most common genes and DNA. The sample includes under 250,000 distinct CDR3 sequences, with 8% to 11% observed a single time. Under 3.5% of the sample is in the top ten clones. The sample consisted of PBMCs or a T cell subset sorted from them (not recorded which). These receptor sequences come from a man between 18 and 29 years old who had mild COVID-19 (a few samples of this study predate the infection). The sample titles of this study are shuffled in the database, so cell type and time point are left out; the donor was told from shared clones.

Only a few counts were recorded for this clonotype. The genes are TRBV29-1 and TRBJ2-4, with 7 bases lining up with TRBD1. This CDR3 contains 14 residues. Germline-derived CDR1 and CDR2 are SQVTM and ANQGSEA. The V and J ends lost 4 bases and 0 bases, in that order; junction bases with no gene match: 3. Here the CDR3 reads CSVADRLAKNIQYF. The DNA of the CDR3 is TGCAGCGTTGCGGACAGGTTAGCCAAAAACATTCAGTACTTC.

The rearrangement joins TRBV29-1 to TRBJ1-2; D is ambiguous. The CDR3 runs 13 residues. Germline CDR1 and CDR2: SQVTM and ANQGSEA. Trimming removed 6 bases at V and 4 bases at J, with 15 bases between. The CDR3 coding sequence is TGCAGCGTACAAGGGCCGCAGTCCTATGGCTACACCTTC. Its protein product is CSVQGPQSYGYTF.

This clonotype was seen a few times. V is TRBV2 and J is TRBJ2-5; 9 positions match TRBD1. Germline V lookup: CDR1 SNHLY, CDR2 FYNNEI. The CDR3 runs to 14 residues. V shed 7 bases, J shed 2 bases, and the junction held 5 bases outside the gene matches. The CDR3 reads CASNPTGGQETQYF. The CDR3 bases are TGTGCCAGCAATCCGACAGGGGGACAAGAGACCCAGTACTTC.

This clonotype was detected a few times. This sequence joins TRBV7-2 and TRBJ1-5; TRBD1 might be the D (5 bases). Germline loops: CDR1 SGHTA, CDR2 FQGNSA. Between the trimmed V and J ends, which lost 0 bases and 0 bases, there was a span of 9 bases. The CDR3 loop spans 16 amino acids. As DNA, the CDR3 is TGTGCCAGCAGCTTAGCGCCAGGGAGTAGCAATCAGCCCCAGCATTTT. Amino acid sequence: CASSLAPGSSNQPQHF.

The chain recombines TRBV6-6 with TRBJ1-2; perhaps TRBD1 as D (6 bases). Trimming left V 2 bases short and J 9 bases short, with 16 bases between. CDR3 length: 14 residues. Germline CDR1 and CDR2: MNHNY and SVGAGI (reference sequence). CDR3 coding DNA: TGTGCCAGCAGTTACCCCTTGGGGGGGGCCAGCTACACCTTC. This codes for CASSYPLGGASYTF.

V gene TRBV6-1 combines with J gene TRBJ2-5, with D perhaps given as TRBD1 or TRBD2 (5 bases each). Per germline, CDR1 MNHNS and CDR2 SASEGT. V lost 1 base and J 6 bases, leaving 9 bases between the germline ends. The CDR3 totals 13 residues. This CDR3 reads CASSEVGAKTQYF. The CDR3 coding sequence is TGTGCCAGCAGTGAAGTCGGGGCCAAGACCCAGTACTTC.

This clonotype has just a few counts. The V call is TRBV12-3 or TRBV12-4, the J call TRBJ2-7; the D is unclear. V lost 6 bases and J 3 bases, leaving 6 bases between the germline ends. The CDR3 extends over 11 amino acids. The CDR3 is CASSRLYEQYF. In DNA, the CDR3 is TGTGCCAGCAGCCGACTCTACGAGCAGTACTTC.

This clonotype was detected many times. This chain uses TRBV29-1 with TRBJ2-5; no reliable D call. Germline lookup yields CDR1 SQVTM and CDR2 ANQGSEA. There are 12 residues in the CDR3. Trimming left V 7 bases short and J 4 bases short, with 13 bases between. This chain's CDR3 is CSAQGIAETQYF. The CDR3 nucleotides are TGCAGCGCCCAAGGGATAGCAGAGACCCAGTACTTC.

This clonotype was counted only a few times. This chain joins TRBV4-3 and TRBJ1-2; 7 positions match TRBD1. Germline CDR1 LGHNA, CDR2 YSLEER. V lost 0 bases, J lost 4 bases, and 5 bases stayed unmatched. CDR3 size: 15 residues. In DNA form, the CDR3 reads TGCGCCAGCAGCCAAGATTTTCGGGACAGCTATGGCTACACCTTC. Its protein product is CASSQDFRDSYGYTF.

Comments on this clonotype: The junction departs from germline at one end; a sequencing error may be responsible. This chain uses TRBV7-2 with TRBJ2-7, with 7 bases that match TRBD1. Looked up from germline, CDR1 is SGHTA and CDR2 is FQGNSA. This CDR3 spans 12 amino acids. CDR3 residues: CASSLRQGPSHF. The CDR3 DNA reads TGTGCCAGCAGCCTACGACAGGGCCCGTCGCACTTC. Together with reference TRBV7-2 and TRBJ2-7, the CDR3 gives the full variable domain: GAGVSQSPSNKVTEKGKDVELRCDPISGHTALYWYRQSLGQGLEFLIYFQGNSAPDKSGLPSDRFSAERTGGSVSTLTIQRTQQEDSAVYLCASSLRQGPSHFGPGTRLTVT.

This chain links TRBV6-6 with TRBJ2-3; D uncertain. This CDR3 comprises 13 residues. With 7 bases removed from V and 2 bases from J, the gap between germline ends came to 10 bases. Germline V gene data show CDR1 as MNHNY and CDR2 as SVGAGI (reference sequence). The CDR3 DNA is TGTGCCAGCAACGAGCTATACACAGATACGCAGTATTTT. Translation gives CASNELYTDTQYF.

Many counts were recorded for this clonotype. The chain combines TRBV5-4 with TRBJ1-6; D may be TRBD1 (5 bases). CDR3 length: 14 residues. The V gene's germline CDR1 is SGHNT and CDR2 YYREEE (reference sequence). V was shortened by 4 bases and J by 8 bases, with 13 bases between the two germline ends. The CDR3 region has the DNA TGTGCCAGCAGCCTAAGGGGAATAGATTCACCCCTCCACTTT. Its translation is CASSLRGIDSPLHF. Variable domain in full (rest from reference TRBV5-4 and TRBJ1-6): ETGVTQSPTHLIKTRGQQVTLRCSSQSGHNTVSWYQQALGQGPQFIFQYYREEENGRGNFPPRFSGLQFPNYSSELNVNALELDDSALYLCASSLRGIDSPLHFGNGTRLTVT.

In its sample, this clonotype was seen a few times. The chain uses TRBV29-1 and TRBJ2-5; a possible D gene is TRBD1 (5 bases). From germline, CDR1 is SQVTM and CDR2 ANQGSEA. The CDR3 length is 15 residues. V was trimmed by 3 bases and J by 4 bases, leaving 18 bases between them. CDR3 loop: CSVEQGPLWGETQYF. For the CDR3, the DNA is TGCAGCGTTGAGCAGGGCCCCTTATGGGGAGAGACCCAGTACTTC.

A word on this clonotype: This may arise from a read error, as a much more abundant clone is one base away. The chain employs TRBV12-3 or TRBV12-4 and TRBJ1-2; D is ambiguous. The CDR3 sequence is 12 residues long. V shed 6 bases and J shed 7 bases, with 12 bases lying between them. The CDR3 loop is CASSHFHGGYTF. As DNA, the CDR3 is TGTGCCAGCAGCCATTTTCACGGTGGCTACACCTTC.

This clonotype was observed a few times. The genes are TRBV6-2 or TRBV6-3 and TRBJ2-1; 7 nucleotides line up with TRBD1. The CDR3 has 12 amino acids. The germline CDR1 and CDR2 sequences are MNHEY and SVGEGT. J was trimmed by 9 bases and V by 6 bases; bases with no gene match: 5. Here the CDR3 reads CASSDRVSEQFF. The CDR3 bases are TGTGCCAGCAGCGACAGGGTTAGTGAGCAGTTCTTC.

In DNA form, the CDR3 reads TGCGCCAGCAGCCCGGAGGGGGCGAGGAAACTGTTTTTT. Protein: CASSPEGARKLFF. The rearrangement joins TRBV4-3 to TRBJ1-4, with 7 bases fitting TRBD1. The J segment lost 11 bases and the V segment lost 4 bases, leaving 7 bases of the junction unmatched. Per the germline V gene, CDR1 is LGHNA and CDR2 is YSLEER. This CDR3 region has 13 residues.

This clonotype was observed at least ten times. The rearrangement links TRBV18 to TRBJ1-5; D remains unclear. Between the trimmed V and J ends, which lost 2 bases and 3 bases, there was a span of 2 bases. There are 12 residues in the CDR3. CDR1 KGHSH and CDR2 LQKENI come from the germline V gene. CDR3: CASSPDNQPQHF. CDR3 DNA sequence: TGTGCCAGCTCACCAGACAATCAGCCCCAGCATTTT. The whole variable domain, remainder taken from reference TRBV18 and TRBJ1-5, is NAGVMQNPRHLVRRRGQEARLRCSPMKGHSHVYWYRQLPEEGLKFMVYLQKENIIDESGMPKERFSAEFPKEGPSILRIQQVVRGDSAAYFCASSPDNQPQHFGDGTRLSIL.

V usage is TRBV6-6 and J usage is TRBJ1-2; 7 nucleotides match TRBD1. With V trimmed by 4 bases and J by 0 bases, 8 bases remained unmatched. There are 16 residues in the CDR3. Germline CDR1 and CDR2: MNHNY and SVGAGI (reference sequence). Here the CDR3 reads CASSSLGQAANYGYTF. DNA of the CDR3: TGTGCCAGCAGTTCCCTCGGACAGGCCGCTAACTATGGCTACACCTTC.

There are a few counts of this clonotype. This chain joins TRBV7-2 and TRBJ1-3, with D perhaps matching TRBD1 (5 bases). Between the trimmed V and J ends, which lost 1 base and 2 bases, there was a span of 12 bases. Germline V gene data show CDR1 as SGHTA and CDR2 as FQGNSA. The CDR3 covers 16 residues. This chain's CDR3 is CASSLESGTTGNTIYF. CDR3 coding DNA: TGTGCCAGCAGCTTAGAATCCGGGACGACTGGAAACACCATATATTTT.

The V call is TRBV7-2, the J call TRBJ2-5, with 9 bases fitting TRBD2. The CDR3 consists of 16 residues. Germline V gene sequence: CDR1 SGHTA, CDR2 FQGNSA. V was pared by 3 bases and J by 3 bases, with 8 bases of the junction left unmatched. The CDR3 sequence: CASSFRLAVMKETQYF. CDR3 nucleotide sequence: TGTGCCAGCAGCTTTCGACTAGCGGTTATGAAAGAGACCCAGTACTTC.

This clonotype was counted only a few times. The V gene is TRBV5-1, the J gene TRBJ1-2, with a possible D match to TRBD1 (5 bases). The CDR3 contains 14 residues. In germline, CDR1 is SGHRS, CDR2 YFSETQ. Between the trimmed V and J ends, which lost 1 base and 4 bases, there was a span of 11 bases. The CDR3: CASSLSAGGYGYTF. The CDR3 DNA reads TGCGCCAGCAGCTTGAGTGCCGGGGGCTATGGCTACACCTTC.

This clonotype was counted many times. The V and J genes are TRBV5-5 and TRBJ2-5, with D possibly matching TRBD2 (6 bases). Germline-derived CDR1 and CDR2 are SGHKS and YYEKEE (reference sequence). The CDR3 runs 13 residues. V lost 3 bases to trimming and J lost 2 bases, with 8 bases between them. This chain's CDR3 is CASSSRGQETQYF. Written as DNA, the CDR3 is TGTGCCAGCAGCTCCCGGGGGCAAGAGACCCAGTACTTC.

This clonotype showed up many times. V gene TRBV4-3 combines with J gene TRBJ2-1; D unclear. This CDR3 comprises 15 residues. V dropped 0 bases and J dropped 0 bases, with 6 bases sitting between them. Germline values: CDR1 LGHNA, CDR2 YSLEER. As DNA, the CDR3 is TGCGCCAGCAGCCAAGAACAGAGCTCCTACAATGAGCAGTTCTTC. The encoded protein is CASSQEQSSYNEQFF.

The chain uses TRBV28 and TRBJ2-1; D gene uncertain. Germline V gene data show CDR1 as MDHEN and CDR2 as SYDVKM. Trimming cost V 4 bases and J 9 bases, with 13 bases left between them. The CDR3 is 13 amino acids. CDR3: CASSSEPPREQFF. In nucleotides, the CDR3 is TGTGCCAGCAGTTCCGAACCGCCCCGTGAGCAGTTCTTC.

The genes are TRBV30 and TRBJ2-2, with D perhaps TRBD1 or TRBD2 (5 bases each). Trimming removed 4 bases from V and 6 bases from J, with 9 bases in between. The germline gives CDR1 GTSNPN, CDR2 SVGIG (reference sequence). The CDR3 sequence is 12 residues long. CDR3 sequence: CAWKRGPGELFF. The CDR3 nucleotides read TGTGCCTGGAAGAGGGGACCCGGGGAGCTGTTTTTT.

This clonotype showed up just a few times. The rearrangement links TRBV3-1 to TRBJ2-6, with no clear D. There are 15 residues in the CDR3. Germline V gene sequence: CDR1 LGHDT, CDR2 YNNKEL (reference sequence). V was cut by 1 base and J by 0 bases, with 4 bases left in between. CDR3 coding DNA: TGTGCCAGCAGCCAAGTCCACTCTGGGGCCAACGTCCTGACTTTC. Translated, it gives CASSQVHSGANVLTF.

This clonotype appeared a few times. The genes are TRBV11-3 and TRBJ1-1, with D perhaps matching TRBD1 (6 bases). The CDR3 is made up of 14 amino acids. Germline V gene lookup returns CDR1 SGHNT and CDR2 YENEEA. V lost 2 bases to trimming and J lost 6 bases, with 13 bases between them. CDR3 sequence reads: CASSLRTEHAEAFF. CDR3 DNA: TGTGCCAGCAGCTTACGGACAGAGCACGCTGAAGCTTTCTTT.